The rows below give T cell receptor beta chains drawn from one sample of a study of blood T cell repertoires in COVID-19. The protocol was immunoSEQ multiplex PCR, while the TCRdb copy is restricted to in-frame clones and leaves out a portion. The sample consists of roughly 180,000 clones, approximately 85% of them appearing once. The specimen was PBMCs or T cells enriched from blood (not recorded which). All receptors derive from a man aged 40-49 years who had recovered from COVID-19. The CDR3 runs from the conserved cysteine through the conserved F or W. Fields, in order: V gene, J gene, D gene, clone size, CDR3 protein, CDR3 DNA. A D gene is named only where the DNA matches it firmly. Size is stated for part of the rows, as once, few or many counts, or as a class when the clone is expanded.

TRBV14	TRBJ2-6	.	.	CASSQDFRAGANVLTF	TGTGCCAGCAGCCAAGATTTCAGGGCTGGGGCCAACGTCCTGACTTTC
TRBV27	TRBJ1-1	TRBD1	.	CASSLSGTGNTEAFF	TGTGCCAGCAGTTTATCAGGGACAGGGAACACTGAAGCTTTCTTT
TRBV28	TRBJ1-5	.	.	CASRFGGVGNQPQHF	TGTGCCAGCAGGTTCGGAGGGGTTGGCAATCAGCCCCAGCATTTT
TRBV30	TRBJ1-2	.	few	CARGLGQSYGYTF	TGTGCCAGGGGTTTGGGACAATCCTATGGCTACACCTTC
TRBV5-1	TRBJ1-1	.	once	CASSFISENTEAFF	TGCGCCAGCAGCTTTATAAGCGAGAACACTGAAGCTTTCTTT
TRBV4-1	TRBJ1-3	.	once	CASSQGQGTGNTIYF	TGCGCCAGCAGCCAAGGTCAGGGGACTGGAAACACCATATATTTT
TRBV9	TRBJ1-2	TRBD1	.	CASSVDAGTGGEVDGYTF	TGTGCCAGCAGCGTCGACGCCGGGACAGGGGGCGAAGTCGATGGCTACACCTTC
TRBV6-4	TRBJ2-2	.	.	CASSADIANTGELFF	TGTGCCAGCAGTGCGGACATCGCGAACACCGGGGAGCTGTTTTTT
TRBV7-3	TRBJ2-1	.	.	CASSSPGSYNEQFF	TGTGCCAGCAGCTCCCCCGGGTCCTACAATGAGCAGTTCTTC
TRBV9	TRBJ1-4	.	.	CASSETTGANEKLFF	TGTGCCAGCAGCGAGACGACGGGGGCTAATGAAAAACTGTTTTTT
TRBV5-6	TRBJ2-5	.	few	CASSLSGQGETQYF	TGTGCCAGCAGCTTGTCGGGCCAGGGCGAGACCCAGTACTTC
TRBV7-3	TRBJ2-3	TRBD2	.	CASSLSGGTDTQYF	TGTGCCAGCAGCCTTAGCGGGGGCACAGATACGCAGTATTTT
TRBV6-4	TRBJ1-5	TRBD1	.	CASSPSGGSNQPQHF	TGTGCCAGCAGTCCATCAGGGGGAAGCAATCAGCCCCAGCATTTT
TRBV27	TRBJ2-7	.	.	CASSLSNPDSGHEQYF	TGTGCCAGCAGTTTATCGAACCCGGACAGTGGCCACGAGCAGTACTTC
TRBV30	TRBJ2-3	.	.	CAWSNFTDTQYF	TGTGCCTGGAGTAACTTCACAGATACGCAGTATTTT
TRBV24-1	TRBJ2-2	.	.	CATRRGTDTGELFF	TGTGCCACCCGTCGGGGGACAGACACCGGGGAGCTGTTTTTT
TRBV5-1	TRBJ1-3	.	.	CASSLTGLSGNTIYF	TGCGCCAGCAGCCTGACAGGACTCTCTGGAAACACCATATATTTT
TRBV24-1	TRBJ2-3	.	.	CATSDLRGDTQYF	TGTGCCACCAGTGATTTGCGGGGTGATACGCAGTATTTT
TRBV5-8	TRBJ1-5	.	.	CASSPTGYSNQPQHF	TGTGCCAGCAGCCCGACAGGTTATAGCAATCAGCCCCAGCATTTT
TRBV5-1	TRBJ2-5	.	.	CASSLNSGSQETQYF	TGCGCCAGCAGCTTGAATTCGGGGTCCCAAGAGACCCAGTACTTC
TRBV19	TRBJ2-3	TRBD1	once	CASRNTDRGSDTQYF	TGTGCCAGTAGGAACACTGACAGGGGGTCAGATACGCAGTATTTT
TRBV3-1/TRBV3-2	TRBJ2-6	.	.	CASSPGGLISGANVLTF	TGTGCCAGCAGCCCCGGAGGGTTAATCTCTGGGGCCAACGTCCTGACTTTC
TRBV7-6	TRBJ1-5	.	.	CASSLDPGGNQPQHF	TGTGCCAGCAGCCTAGACCCTGGAGGGAATCAGCCCCAGCATTTT
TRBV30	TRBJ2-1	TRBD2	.	CAWSPPGLAGVHEQFF	TGTGCCTGGAGTCCGCCGGGACTAGCGGGAGTACATGAGCAGTTCTTC
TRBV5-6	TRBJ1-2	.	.	CASSLGTSHGYTF	TGTGCCAGCAGCTTGGGGACATCTCATGGCTACACCTTC
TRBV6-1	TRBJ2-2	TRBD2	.	CASSERGGDLAGELFF	TGTGCCAGCAGTGAGAGGGGAGGGGATTTGGCCGGGGAGCTGTTTTTT
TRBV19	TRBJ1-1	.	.	CASSMGSQGWDTEAFF	TGTGCCAGTAGTATGGGTAGCCAGGGGTGGGACACTGAAGCTTTCTTT
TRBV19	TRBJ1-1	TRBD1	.	CASLSQGFGTEAFF	TGTGCCAGTTTATCACAGGGGTTTGGAACTGAAGCTTTCTTT
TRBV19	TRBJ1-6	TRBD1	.	CASSITGAADSPLHF	TGTGCCAGTAGTATTACAGGGGCAGCGGATTCACCCCTCCACTTT
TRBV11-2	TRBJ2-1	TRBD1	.	CASSPGTGSYNEQFF	TGTGCCAGCAGTCCCGGGACAGGGTCCTACAATGAGCAGTTCTTC
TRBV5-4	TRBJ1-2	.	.	CASSGPNYGYTF	TGTGCCAGCAGCGGGCCTAACTATGGCTACACCTTC
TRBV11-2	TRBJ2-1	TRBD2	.	CASKQPGLGRDNEQFF	TGTGCCAGCAAACAACCGGGACTAGGAAGGGACAATGAGCAGTTCTTC
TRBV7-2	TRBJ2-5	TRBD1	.	CASSPVTGGQETQYF	TGTGCCAGCAGCCCGGTGACAGGGGGCCAAGAGACCCAGTACTTC
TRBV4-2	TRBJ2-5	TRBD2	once	CASSQGKGGRASETQYF	TGTGCCAGCAGCCAAGGAAAGGGCGGGAGGGCCTCGGAGACCCAGTACTTC
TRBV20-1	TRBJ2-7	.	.	CSVTDRYEQYF	TGCAGTGTAACAGACAGATACGAGCAGTACTTC
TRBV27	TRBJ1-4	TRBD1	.	CASGTGGFGEKLFF	TGTGCCAGCGGGACAGGGGGCTTTGGGGAAAAACTGTTTTTT
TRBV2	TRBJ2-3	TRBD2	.	CASSETILTSGDLVTDTQYF	TGTGCCAGCAGCGAGACGATACTGACTAGCGGGGACTTAGTCACAGATACGCAGTATTTT
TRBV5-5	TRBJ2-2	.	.	CASSLGHDTGELFF	TGTGCCAGCAGCTTGGGACACGACACCGGGGAGCTGTTTTTT
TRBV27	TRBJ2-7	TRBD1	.	CASSLSRPRQGFSYEQYF	TGTGCCAGCAGTTTATCGCGACCGCGACAGGGGTTCTCCTACGAGCAGTACTTC
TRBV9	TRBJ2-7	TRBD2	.	CASSPRTSGAYEQYF	TGTGCCAGCAGCCCCCGGACTAGCGGGGCCTACGAGCAGTACTTC
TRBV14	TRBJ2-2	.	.	CASSQYGFNTGELFF	TGTGCCAGCAGCCAATACGGGTTTAACACCGGGGAGCTGTTTTTT
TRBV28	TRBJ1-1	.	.	CASKGVNTEAFF	TGTGCCAGCAAAGGGGTGAACACTGAAGCTTTCTTT
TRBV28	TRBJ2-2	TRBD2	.	CASSPRIAGLTGELFF	TGTGCCAGCAGTCCCCGTATAGCGGGACTCACCGGGGAGCTGTTTTTT
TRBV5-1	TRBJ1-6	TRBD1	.	CASSEDRAAAPLHF	TGCGCCAGCAGCGAGGACAGGGCTGCGGCACCCCTCCACTTT
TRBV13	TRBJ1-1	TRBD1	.	CASSFRTGAMNTEAFF	TGTGCCAGCAGCTTTCGGACAGGGGCTATGAACACTGAAGCTTTCTTT
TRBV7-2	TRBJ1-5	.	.	CASSLEDSSNQPQHF	TGTGCCAGCAGCCTCGAAGACAGTAGCAATCAGCCCCAGCATTTT
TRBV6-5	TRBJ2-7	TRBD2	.	CASRSLGLAVYEQYF	TGTGCCAGCAGGAGCCTTGGACTAGCGGTATACGAGCAGTACTTC
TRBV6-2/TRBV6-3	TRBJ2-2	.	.	CASTPWGLANTGELFF	TGTGCCAGCACCCCGTGGGGCCTTGCGAACACCGGGGAGCTGTTTTTT
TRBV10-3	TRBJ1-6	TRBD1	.	CAISEGGGGPPLHF	TGTGCCATCAGTGAGGGAGGGGGCGGTCCACCCCTCCACTTT
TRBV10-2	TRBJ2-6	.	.	CASSEFVDTPGANVLTF	TGCGCCAGCAGTGAGTTTGTGGACACCCCTGGGGCCAACGTCCTGACTTTC
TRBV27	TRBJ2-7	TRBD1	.	CASGFWDRGAEQYF	TGTGCCAGCGGATTTTGGGACAGGGGGGCCGAGCAGTACTTC
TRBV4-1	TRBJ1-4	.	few	CASSRPDRNEKLFF	TGCGCCAGCAGCCGGCCCGACAGGAATGAAAAACTGTTTTTT
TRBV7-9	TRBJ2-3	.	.	CASSLGASTDTQYF	TGTGCCAGCAGCTTAGGGGCTAGCACAGATACGCAGTATTTT
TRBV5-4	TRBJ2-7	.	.	CASSLGDSGYEQYF	TGTGCCAGCAGCTTGGGTGATTCAGGGTACGAGCAGTACTTC
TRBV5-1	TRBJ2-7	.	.	CASSLVLSSYEQYF	TGCGCCAGCAGCTTGGTTTTGAGCTCCTACGAGCAGTACTTC